This passage covers 30 T cell receptor beta chains from one sample sequenced in a study of cytomegalovirus exposure and HLA in healthy donors. PCR employed 60 Vbeta and 13 Jbeta primers. TCRdb's copy holds only in-frame clones and misses some; the assay was immunoSEQ multiplex PCR. Here the sample spans around 130,000 clones, 80% being singletons. The sample taken for sequencing was PBMCs. Receptors were obtained from a middle-aged man in good health and CMV-seronegative.

This clone was seen a few times. The chain uses TRBV28 and TRBJ2-7; TRBD1 aligns across 8 bases. Germline V lookup: CDR1 MDHEN, CDR2 SYDVKM. The CDR3 spans 14 residues. The V segment lost 4 bases and the J segment 6 bases; nucleotides outside the gene matches: 8. The CDR3 spells CASSSPTTGAEQYF. The CDR3 DNA follows: TGTGCCAGCAGTTCGCCGACGACAGGGGCCGAGCAGTACTTC.

The chain links TRBV5-5 to TRBJ1-1; D is perhaps TRBD1 (5 bases). Germline V gene sequence: CDR1 SGHKS, CDR2 YYEKEE (reference sequence). The CDR3 sequence is 14 residues long. The V end was cut by 5 bases, the J end by 4 bases, with 15 bases between. The CDR3 nucleotides are TGTGCCAGCAGACCCCAGGGCCCGGGCACTGAAGCTTTCTTT. It translates to CASRPQGPGTEAFF. The variable domain in full, with the rest retrieved from reference TRBV5-5 and TRBJ1-1, is DAGVTQSPTHLIKTRGQQVTLRCSPISGHKSVSWYQQVLGQGPQFIFQYYEKEERGRGNFPDRFSARQFPNYSSELNVNALLLGDSALYLCASRPQGPGTEAFFGQGTRLTVV.

V usage is TRBV19 and J usage is TRBJ1-5, with D unclear. Trimming left V 6 bases short and J 6 bases short, with 15 bases between. The CDR3 totals 14 residues. Germline assignment: CDR1 LNHDA and CDR2 SQIVND (reference sequence). CDR3 nucleotides: TGTGCCAGTAGAATCAGGACCGGAGGTCAGCCCCAGCATTTT. Protein product: CASRIRTGGQPQHF. Filled out from reference TRBV19 and TRBJ1-5, the complete variable domain reads DGGITQSPKYLFRKEGQNVTLSCEQNLNHDAMYWYRQDPGQGLRLIYYSQIVNDFQKGDIAEGYSVSREKKESFPLTVTSAQKNPTAFYLCASRIRTGGQPQHFGDGTRLSIL.

The chain employs TRBV4-2 and TRBJ2-2; 9 bases match TRBD1. Germline trimming cut 6 bases from V and 6 bases from J; bases unmatched to any gene: 11. Germline V gene sequence: CDR1 LGHNA, CDR2 YNFKEQ. The CDR3 consists of 16 residues. CDR3 DNA sequence: TGTGCCAGCAGTCCGACCGGGACAGGGTCTCCCGGGGAGCTGTTTTTT. This sequence encodes CASSPTGTGSPGELFF.

This chain connects TRBV2 to TRBJ1-3; TRBD1 matches at 12 bases. The CDR3 is 17 amino acids. Germline loops: CDR1 SNHLY, CDR2 FYNNEI. Losses at the gene ends were 7 bases for V and 3 bases for J; bases not matched to a gene: 10. CDR3 sequence reads: CASTQTGQGANGNTIYF. The CDR3 DNA reads as TGTGCCAGCACCCAAACGGGACAGGGGGCAAATGGAAACACCATATATTTT.

The rearrangement links TRBV5-1 to TRBJ1-4; 8 nucleotides agree with TRBD1. V trimming: 1 base; J trimming: 8 bases; junction bases outside the gene matches: 7. Per the germline V gene, CDR1 is SGHRS and CDR2 is YFSETQ. This CDR3 region has 15 residues. CDR3 loop: CASSLTGQGGEKLFF. The DNA for the CDR3 is TGCGCCAGCAGCTTGACTGGACAGGGAGGCGAAAAACTGTTTTTT.

The chain links TRBV5-1 to TRBJ1-2, with D possibly matching TRBD1 (6 bases). V dropped 3 bases and J dropped 3 bases, with 12 bases sitting between them. Per the germline V gene, CDR1 is SGHRS and CDR2 is YFSETQ. This CDR3 has 14 amino acids. The CDR3 bases are TGCGCCAGCAGCTCCAGGGGTCACCACTATGGCTACACCTTC. Its protein product is CASSSRGHHYGYTF.

This chain links TRBV5-1 with TRBJ2-1; D might be TRBD1 (5 bases). Germline CDR1 is SGHRS and CDR2 is YFSETQ. The CDR3 runs 17 residues. V lost 4 bases, J lost 8 bases, and 25 bases lay in between. DNA of the CDR3: TGCGCCAGCAGCACGAGAGACAGTACCCTAGGCTTCGATGAGCAGTTCTTC. Translated, it gives CASSTRDSTLGFDEQFF.

V gene TRBV7-8 combines with J gene TRBJ2-5, with 8 bases identical to TRBD2. The CDR3 sequence is 13 residues long. CDR1 is SGHVS, CDR2 FQNEAQ, per germline. V lost 6 bases to trimming and J lost 4 bases; unmatched junction nucleotides: 4. CDR3 bases: TGTGCCAGCAGTCCCAGCGGGAGAGAGACCCAGTACTTC. Translation: CASSPSGRETQYF.

The chain combines TRBV4-1 with TRBJ2-7, with 13 nucleotides matching TRBD2. With 3 bases clipped from V and 5 bases from J, the junction kept 1 base outside the gene matches. Per germline, CDR1 MGHRA and CDR2 YSYEKL. The CDR3 is 14 amino acids. In nucleotides, the CDR3 is TGCGCCAGCAGCCAGACTAGCGGGAGGAACGAGCAGTACTTC. This sequence encodes CASSQTSGRNEQYF.

The J gene is TRBJ2-7, the V gene TRBV7-9; D gene ambiguous. Per the germline V gene, CDR1 is SEHNR and CDR2 is FQNEAQ (reference sequence). V dropped 4 bases and J dropped 6 bases, with 7 bases sitting between them. There are 11 residues in the CDR3. Here the CDR3 DNA reads TGTGCCAGCAGCTCGGGTTCCGAGCAGTACTTC. This translates into CASSSGSEQYF.

The chain joins TRBV10-3 to TRBJ2-7; D perhaps matches TRBD2 (6 bases). CDR1 is ENHRY and CDR2 is SYGVKD in the germline V gene. The CDR3 is made up of 15 amino acids. V dropped 3 bases and J dropped 6 bases, with 18 bases sitting between them. Written as DNA, the CDR3 is TGTGCCATCAGTGACGAGGGTTGGAGGGCCAGCGAGCAGTACTTC. Translating gives CAISDEGWRASEQYF.

This clone was recorded a few times. The chain links TRBV5-4 to TRBJ2-3; 11 positions agree with TRBD2. This CDR3 region has 18 residues. The V and J ends lost 3 bases and 0 bases, in that order; junction bases with no gene match: 9. CDR1 and CDR2 (germline): SGHNT, YYREEE (reference sequence). The DNA for the CDR3 is TGTGCCAGCAGCTCCCTAGCGGGAGGCGCAAGCAGCACAGATACGCAGTATTTT. It is translated as CASSSLAGGASSTDTQYF.

This chain uses TRBV29-1 with TRBJ2-7; 9 bases map to TRBD1. CDR3 size: 13 residues. CDR1 is SQVTM, CDR2 ANQGSEA, per germline. V was clipped by 4 bases and J by 5 bases; unmatched bases: 6. The CDR3 sequence: CSVAQGQGNEQYF. In DNA form, the CDR3 reads TGCAGCGTTGCTCAAGGACAGGGGAACGAGCAGTACTTC.

The chain joins TRBV6-6 to TRBJ2-5, with 8 bases lining up with TRBD1. The CDR3 length is 14 residues. Germline lookup yields CDR1 MNHNY and CDR2 SVGAGI (reference sequence). V shed 0 bases, J shed 5 bases, and the junction held 2 bases outside the gene matches. The CDR3 bases are TGTGCCAGCAGTTACTCGACAGGGGACGAGACCCAGTACTTC. Translating gives CASSYSTGDETQYF.

This chain connects TRBV4-2 to TRBJ1-1; unclear D gene. CDR1 LGHNA and CDR2 YNFKEQ come from the germline V gene. The CDR3 spans 16 residues. V shed 0 bases and J shed 2 bases, with 13 bases lying between them. The CDR3 reads CASSQDSMVTNTEAFF. In DNA, the CDR3 is TGTGCCAGCAGCCAAGATAGCATGGTCACCAACACTGAAGCTTTCTTT.

The chain joins TRBV5-1 to TRBJ1-1; 8 bases match TRBD1. The CDR3 runs 15 residues. The V and J ends lost 4 bases and 4 bases, in that order; junction bases with no gene match: 9. CDR1 and CDR2 (germline): SGHRS, YFSETQ. The CDR3 loop reads CASSPGQARGTEAFF. The CDR3 DNA reads as TGCGCCAGCAGCCCGGGACAGGCGAGGGGCACTGAAGCTTTCTTT.

The chain joins TRBV6-5 to TRBJ2-5, with D tentatively TRBD1 (5 bases). CDR3 length: 15 amino acids. Germline V gene lookup returns CDR1 MNHEY and CDR2 SVGAGI. V lost 3 bases to trimming and J lost 5 bases, with 16 bases between them. CDR3 residues: CASSYIGQGRETQYF. The CDR3 bases are TGTGCCAGCAGTTATATAGGGCAGGGTAGGGAGACCCAGTACTTC.

The chain links TRBV19 to TRBJ2-6; the match to TRBD1 covers 8 bases. The J segment lost 0 bases and the V segment lost 7 bases, leaving 17 bases of the junction unmatched. The CDR3 length is 20 residues. Germline V gene lookup returns CDR1 LNHDA and CDR2 SQIVND (reference sequence). The CDR3, as DNA: TGTGCCAGTACCAACCGAGACAGGGGCATGGGGTACTCTGGGGCCAACGTCCTGACTTTC. Amino acid sequence: CASTNRDRGMGYSGANVLTF.

CDR3 sequence (DNA): TGTGCCAGCAGCCTCACGGAGCGGGGGGGCACCTATGAGCAGTTCTTC. It specifies CASSLTERGGTYEQFF. The gene calls are TRBV7-6 and TRBJ2-1; TRBD2 agrees at 10 bases. The J segment lost 8 bases and the V segment lost 5 bases, leaving 12 bases of the junction unmatched. Looked up from germline, CDR1 is SGHVS and CDR2 is FNYEAQ. CDR3 length: 16 residues.

The chain combines TRBV30 with TRBJ2-3; D not certain. This CDR3 has 16 amino acids. Deletions cut 1 base from V and 6 bases from J, with 20 bases between. The germline CDR1 and CDR2 sequences are GTSNPN and SVGIG (reference sequence). CDR3 nucleotide sequence: TGTGCCTGGAGTGGGCTTGTAGCCGCGCTCGGGGATACGCAGTATTTT. Residues: CAWSGLVAALGDTQYF. Drawing the rest from reference TRBV30 and TRBJ2-3, the complete variable domain is SQTIHQWPATLVQPVGSPLSLECTVEGTSNPNLYWYRQAAGRGLQLLFYSVGIGQISSEVPQNLSASRPQDRQFILSSKKLLLSDSGFYLCAWSGLVAALGDTQYFGPGTRLTVL.

The V call is TRBV11-2, the J call TRBJ1-4, with unresolved D. The germline CDR1 and CDR2 sequences are SGHAT and FQNNGV. V lost 3 bases and J lost 3, with 8 bases in between. The CDR3 spans 14 residues. As DNA, the CDR3 is TGTGCCAGCAGCTTCCGACGGGCTAATGAAAAACTGTTTTTT. It translates to CASSFRRANEKLFF.

V is TRBV7-9 and J is TRBJ1-6; D perhaps matches TRBD1 (6 bases). The CDR3 contains 17 residues. The germline CDR1 and CDR2 sequences are SEHNR and FQNEAQ (reference sequence). The germline V and J ends were trimmed by 2 bases and 7 bases, with 18 bases remaining between them. CDR3: CASSLSPQGWRNSPLHF. The CDR3 DNA follows: TGTGCCAGCAGCTTATCCCCACAGGGCTGGCGCAATTCACCCCTCCACTTT.

The V call is TRBV10-3, the J call TRBJ2-7; 9 bases line up with TRBD1. Looked up from germline, CDR1 is ENHRY and CDR2 is SYGVKD. The CDR3 totals 15 residues. The J segment lost 6 bases and the V segment lost 5 bases, leaving 11 bases of the junction unmatched. The CDR3 DNA is TGTGCCATCAGTCAAACCGGGACAGGGCTGGTCGAGCAGTACTTC. This translates into CAISQTGTGLVEQYF.

This chain uses TRBV27 with TRBJ2-2, with a weak D call TRBD2 (5 bases). V was cut by 11 bases and J by 6 bases, with 25 bases left in between. This CDR3 has 16 amino acids. CDR1 and CDR2 (germline): MNHEY, SMNVEV (reference sequence). The CDR3 loop reads CAALGSREREAGELFF. CDR3 nucleotides: TGTGCCGCCCTGGGAAGCCGGGAAAGAGAGGCCGGGGAGCTGTTTTTT.

The CDR3 DNA is TGTGCCAGCAGGATGACAGGGGGCGGAGGCTACACCTTC. Its protein product is CASRMTGGGGYTF. The chain combines TRBV27 with TRBJ1-2; 10 bases agree with TRBD1. The CDR3 runs 13 residues. Germline trimming cut 6 bases from V and 8 bases from J; bases unmatched to any gene: 6. Germline lookup yields CDR1 MNHEY and CDR2 SMNVEV (reference sequence).

This rearrangement joins TRBV19 to TRBJ2-5, with 11 bases fitting TRBD2. The CDR3 length is 15 residues. Germline CDR1 LNHDA, CDR2 SQIVND (reference sequence). The J segment lost 2 bases and the V segment lost 3 bases, leaving 2 bases of the junction unmatched. CDR3 sequence reads: CASSIGTSGQETQYF. CDR3 in DNA: TGTGCCAGTAGTATCGGGACTAGCGGTCAAGAGACCCAGTACTTC.

This clone was detected a few times. The rearrangement uses TRBV2 and TRBJ1-2; 7 positions agree with TRBD1. Unmatched junction bases numbered 11, after V lost 9 bases and J lost 4 bases. CDR3 length: 14 residues. Per the germline V gene, CDR1 is SNHLY and CDR2 is FYNNEI. CDR3 DNA sequence: TGTGCCAGTTCCCCGACAGGGCTTGCCTATGGCTACACCTTC. It yields the protein CASSPTGLAYGYTF.

The genes are TRBV7-3 and TRBJ1-1; the D is unclear. The CDR3 is 13 amino acids. V lost 4 bases to trimming and J lost 4 bases, with 10 bases between them. CDR1 and CDR2 (germline): SGHTA, FQGTGA. CDR3 amino acids: CASSSPGSTEAFF. The CDR3 DNA reads as TGTGCCAGCAGCTCCCCGGGATCCACTGAAGCTTTCTTT.

The genes are TRBV19 and TRBJ1-4, with D perhaps TRBD1 (5 bases). Trimming took 3 bases from V and 3 from J, leaving 14 bases between them. CDR3 length: 16 residues. Germline values: CDR1 LNHDA, CDR2 SQIVND (reference sequence). The CDR3 reads CASSMSGRAANEKLFF. The CDR3 DNA sequence: TGTGCCAGTAGTATGTCAGGCAGGGCGGCTAATGAAAAACTGTTTTTT.